A selection of T cell receptor beta chains follows, all from one sample in a study of blood T cell repertoires in COVID-19. TCRdb's copy holds only in-frame clones and misses some; the assay was immunoSEQ multiplex PCR. The data show around 270,000 clones, 86% seen once. Sequencing used peripheral blood. The receptors come from a man aged 35 to 55 who had recovered from COVID-19. Each CDR3 is given with its conserved first and last residue. Clone sizes are given selectively: once, few, many, or a class where the clone is expanded.

j_call clone_size v_call cdr3_aa
TRBJ2-7 . TRBV29-1 CSVEDTGTGTLQQYF
TRBJ1-3 . TRBV9 CASNPGGNTIYF
TRBJ2-2 . TRBV15 CATLGGGELFF
TRBJ1-5 . TRBV18 CASSRTGPNQPQHF
TRBJ2-7 . TRBV11-1 CASSSPAGNQVYEQYF
TRBJ2-1 . TRBV7-9 CASSPRTGAHLYNEQFF
TRBJ2-7 . TRBV7-2 CASSLEGSGRGREQYF
TRBJ2-3 once TRBV6-5 CASSHPLGGDTQYF
TRBJ1-3 . TRBV11-2 CASSYGLAGSGNTIYF
TRBJ2-1 . TRBV3-1/TRBV3-2 CASSRGQKNEQFF
TRBJ2-7 . TRBV12-5 CASGSSGYEQYF
TRBJ2-3 . TRBV2 CASPDLGTDTQYF
TRBJ2-3 . TRBV9 CASSPTAGTDTQYF
TRBJ1-2 once TRBV3-1/TRBV3-2 CASSQDSTNYGYTF
TRBJ2-7 . TRBV15 CATSRGTGTYEQYF
TRBJ1-3 . TRBV21-1 CASSKPMELRQGGYFSGNTIYF
TRBJ2-3 once TRBV18 CASSPTSGAPDTQYF
TRBJ2-1 . TRBV7-8 CASSAKEVSGRGLYNEQFF
TRBJ2-7 . TRBV7-2 CASSLESAYNTYEQYF
TRBJ2-7 once TRBV6-5 CASSYHHRAPSYEQYF
TRBJ2-7 . TRBV7-2 CASSLPPAREQYF
TRBJ2-5 . TRBV5-4 CASSYDPPGGEIHF
TRBJ1-3 once TRBV2 CASSEWDRNTIYF
TRBJ2-2 . TRBV27 CASREGYGELFF
TRBJ2-1 . TRBV11-3 CASSLGSGSANEQFF
TRBJ1-6 . TRBV7-3 CASSFGTANSPLHF
TRBJ1-6 many TRBV5-6 CASSLGVRNSPLHF
TRBJ2-7 . TRBV7-9 CASTRGANNEQYF
TRBJ2-2 . TRBV24-1 CATADSSSPRELFF
TRBJ1-2 . TRBV5-1 CASSSTGHYGYTF
TRBJ1-6 . TRBV3-1/TRBV3-2 CASSQDMGGRSYNSPLHF
TRBJ2-1 . TRBV11-3 CASSRTEAGNEQFF
TRBJ2-7 few TRBV7-9 CASSLKSGAEQYF
TRBJ1-1 many TRBV19 CASTMQSMLNTEAFF
TRBJ1-2 . TRBV6-5 CASSYGTGVNYGYTF
TRBJ2-7 . TRBV27 CASSALNGRAPYEQYF
TRBJ1-2 . TRBV6-5 CASSRGGWAYGYTF
TRBJ1-4 . TRBV4-3 CASSQDGQPEKLFF
TRBJ1-2 once TRBV6-2/TRBV6-3 CASSATQNYGYTF
TRBJ1-3 few TRBV18 CASSPASWTAGNTIYF
TRBJ1-1 . TRBV5-5 CASSDDPGAVAEAFF
TRBJ2-4 . TRBV19 CASSPAPGLAGGQAKNIQYF
TRBJ1-2 . TRBV7-3 CASSLNQARGYTF
TRBJ1-1 . TRBV12-3/TRBV12-4 CASSTGVKTEAFF
TRBJ2-7 . TRBV7-6 CASSPRTSGYEQYF
TRBJ2-2 few TRBV12-3/TRBV12-4 CASRLNRHGELFF